The clone carrying this T cell receptor beta chain was recorded a few times. Its target is not known. This sample was taken from a study of cytomegalovirus exposure and HLA in healthy donors. Regarding the study as a whole: A missense variant in DCLRE1C was later tied to TCR beta V- and J-gene trimming.

The PCR contained 60 Vbeta and 13 Jbeta primers. Clones were sequenced by immunoSEQ multiplex PCR, and TCRdb holds only the in-frame ones, with some missing. The sample includes 110,000 or so clones, roughly 71% of them seen just once. This CDR3 has 12 amino acids. CDR1 is GTSNPN and CDR2 is SVGIG in the germline V gene (reference sequence). V was cut by 8 bases and J by 8 bases, with 15 bases left in between. This TCR derives from a woman aged 35 to 49 in good health and CMV-seropositive. The chain combines TRBV30 with TRBJ1-4; a possible D gene is TRBD1 (5 bases). The sequencing sample was made of PBMCs. The CDR3 sequence is CAVDTVGEKLFF. In DNA, the CDR3 is TGTGCCGTGGACACGGTGGGCGAAAAACTGTTTTTT.